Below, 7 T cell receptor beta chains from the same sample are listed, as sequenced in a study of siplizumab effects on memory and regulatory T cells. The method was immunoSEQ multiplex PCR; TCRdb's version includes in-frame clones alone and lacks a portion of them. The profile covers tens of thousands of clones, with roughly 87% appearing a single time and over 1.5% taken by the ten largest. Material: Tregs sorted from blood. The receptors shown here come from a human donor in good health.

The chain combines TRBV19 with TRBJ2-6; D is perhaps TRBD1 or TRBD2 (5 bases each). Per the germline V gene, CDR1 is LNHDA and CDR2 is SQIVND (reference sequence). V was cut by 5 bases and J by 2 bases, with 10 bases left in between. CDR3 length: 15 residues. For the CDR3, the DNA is TGTGCCAGTAGTGGAAGGGGAGCTGGGGCCAACGTCCTGACTTTC. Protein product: CASSGRGAGANVLTF.

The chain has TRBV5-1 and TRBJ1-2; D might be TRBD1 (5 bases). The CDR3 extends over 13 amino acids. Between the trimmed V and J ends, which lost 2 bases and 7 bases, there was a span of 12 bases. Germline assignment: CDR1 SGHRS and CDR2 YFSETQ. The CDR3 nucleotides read TGCGCCAGCAGCTTCGGGACTCATGTTGGCTACACCTTC. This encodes CASSFGTHVGYTF. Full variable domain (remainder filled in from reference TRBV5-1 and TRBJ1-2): KAGVTQTPRYLIKTRGQQVTLSCSPISGHRSVSWYQQTPGQGLQFLFEYFSETQRNKGNFPGRFSGRQFSNSRSEMNVSTLELGDSALYLCASSFGTHVGYTFGSGTRLTVV.

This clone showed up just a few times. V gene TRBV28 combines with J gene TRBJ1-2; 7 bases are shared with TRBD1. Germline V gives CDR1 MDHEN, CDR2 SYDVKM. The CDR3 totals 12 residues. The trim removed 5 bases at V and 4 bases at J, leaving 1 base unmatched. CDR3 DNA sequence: TGTGCCAGCAGTGGGGACAGCTATGGCTACACCTTC. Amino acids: CASSGDSYGYTF.

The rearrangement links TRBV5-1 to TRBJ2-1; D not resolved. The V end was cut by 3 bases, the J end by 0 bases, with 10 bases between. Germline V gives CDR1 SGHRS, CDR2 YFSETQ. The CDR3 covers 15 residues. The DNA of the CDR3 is TGCGCCAGCAGCTCGGACGTTAGCTCCTACAATGAGCAGTTCTTC. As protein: CASSSDVSSYNEQFF.

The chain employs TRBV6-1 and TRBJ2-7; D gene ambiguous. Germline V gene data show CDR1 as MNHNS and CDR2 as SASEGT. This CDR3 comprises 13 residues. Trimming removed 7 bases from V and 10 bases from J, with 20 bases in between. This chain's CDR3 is CASTPSLFTEQYF. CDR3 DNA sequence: TGTGCCAGCACCCCCTCATTATTTACGGAACAGTACTTC.

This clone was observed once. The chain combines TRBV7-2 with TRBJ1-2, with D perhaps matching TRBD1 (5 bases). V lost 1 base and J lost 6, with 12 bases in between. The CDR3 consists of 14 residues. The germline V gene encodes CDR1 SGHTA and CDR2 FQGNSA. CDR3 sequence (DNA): TGTGCCAGCAGCTTAGGGGGACCGAGGGATGGCTACACCTTC. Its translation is CASSLGGPRDGYTF. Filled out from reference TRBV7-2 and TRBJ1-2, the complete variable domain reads GAGVSQSPSNKVTEKGKDVELRCDPISGHTALYWYRQSLGQGLEFLIYFQGNSAPDKSGLPSDRFSAERTGGSVSTLTIQRTQQEDSAVYLCASSLGGPRDGYTFGSGTRLTVV.

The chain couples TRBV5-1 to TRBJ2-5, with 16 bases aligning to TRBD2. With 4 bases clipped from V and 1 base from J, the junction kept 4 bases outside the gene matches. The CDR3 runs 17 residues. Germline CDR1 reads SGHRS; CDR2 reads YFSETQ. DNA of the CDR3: TGCGCCAGCAGCCGGGGACTAGCGGGGGGGATCCAAGAGACCCAGTACTTC. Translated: CASSRGLAGGIQETQYF.